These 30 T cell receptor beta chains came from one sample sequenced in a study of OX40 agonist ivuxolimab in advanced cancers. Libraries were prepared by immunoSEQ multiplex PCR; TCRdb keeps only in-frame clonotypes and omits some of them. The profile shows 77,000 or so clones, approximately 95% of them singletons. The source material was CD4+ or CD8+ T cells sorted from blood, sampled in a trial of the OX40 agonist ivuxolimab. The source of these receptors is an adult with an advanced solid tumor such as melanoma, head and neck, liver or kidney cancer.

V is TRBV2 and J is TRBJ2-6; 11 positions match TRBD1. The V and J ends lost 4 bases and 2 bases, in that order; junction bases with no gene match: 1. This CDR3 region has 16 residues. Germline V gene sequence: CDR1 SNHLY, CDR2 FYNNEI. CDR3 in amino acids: CASSGTGGAGANVLTF. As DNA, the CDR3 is TGTGCCAGCAGTGGGACAGGGGGCGCTGGGGCCAACGTCCTGACTTTC.

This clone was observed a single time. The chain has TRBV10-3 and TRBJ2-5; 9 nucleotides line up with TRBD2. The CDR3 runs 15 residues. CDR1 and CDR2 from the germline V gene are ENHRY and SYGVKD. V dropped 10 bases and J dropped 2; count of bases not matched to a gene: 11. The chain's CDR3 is CATAPTSGEQETQYF. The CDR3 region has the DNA TGTGCCACCGCCCCGACTAGCGGAGAACAAGAGACCCAGTACTTC.

CDR3 in DNA: TGTGCCAGCAGCCACCGGGACAGGGGAGGTGACGAGCAGTACTTC. Translated: CASSHRDRGGDEQYF. The gene calls are TRBV13 and TRBJ2-7; 10 bases map to TRBD1. After removal of 5 bases from V and 5 bases from J, the junction contained 9 bases not matched to a gene. The germline gives CDR1 PRHDT, CDR2 FYEKMQ (reference sequence). This CDR3 is 15 amino acids long.

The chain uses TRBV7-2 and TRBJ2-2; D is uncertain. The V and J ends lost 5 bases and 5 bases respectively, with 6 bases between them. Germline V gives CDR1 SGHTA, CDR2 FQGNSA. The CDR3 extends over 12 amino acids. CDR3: CASSLGTGELFF. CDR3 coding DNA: TGTGCCAGCAGCCTAGGGACCGGGGAGCTGTTTTTT.

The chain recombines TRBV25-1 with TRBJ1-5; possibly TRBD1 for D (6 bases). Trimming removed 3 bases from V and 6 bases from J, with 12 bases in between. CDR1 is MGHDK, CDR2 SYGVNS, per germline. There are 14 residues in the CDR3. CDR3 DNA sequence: TGTGCCAGCAGTGACAGGGGCGATGGTCAGCCCCAGCATTTT. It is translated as CASSDRGDGQPQHF.

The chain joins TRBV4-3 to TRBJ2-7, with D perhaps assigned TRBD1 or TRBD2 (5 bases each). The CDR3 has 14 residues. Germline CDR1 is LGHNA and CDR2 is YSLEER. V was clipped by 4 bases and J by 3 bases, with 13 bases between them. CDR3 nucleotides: TGCGCCAGCAGCCCCGTGAGGGGTTTCTACGAGCAGTACTTC. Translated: CASSPVRGFYEQYF.

CDR3 in amino acids: CASTPTPNPSDPSYNEQFF. In DNA form, the CDR3 reads TGCGCCAGCACCCCAACCCCCAATCCCAGCGACCCCTCCTACAATGAGCAGTTCTTC. The chain joins TRBV5-1 to TRBJ2-1; no reliable D call. CDR3 size: 19 residues. The germline gives CDR1 SGHRS, CDR2 YFSETQ. V shed 6 bases and J shed 0 bases, with 25 bases lying between them. Full variable domain (outside the CDR3, taken from reference TRBV5-1 and TRBJ2-1): KAGVTQTPRYLIKTRGQQVTLSCSPISGHRSVSWYQQTPGQGLQFLFEYFSETQRNKGNFPGRFSGRQFSNSRSEMNVSTLELGDSALYLCASTPTPNPSDPSYNEQFFGPGTRLTVL.

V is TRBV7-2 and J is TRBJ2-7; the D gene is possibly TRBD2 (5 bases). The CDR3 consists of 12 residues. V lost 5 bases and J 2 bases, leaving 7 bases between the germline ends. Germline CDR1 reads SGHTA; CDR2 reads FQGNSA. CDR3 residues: CASSPSPYEQYF. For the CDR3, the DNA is TGTGCCAGCAGCCCTAGCCCCTACGAGCAGTACTTC.

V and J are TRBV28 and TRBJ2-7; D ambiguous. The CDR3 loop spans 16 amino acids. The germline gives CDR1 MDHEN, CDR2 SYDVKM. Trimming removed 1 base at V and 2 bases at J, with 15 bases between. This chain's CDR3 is CASSLLPGAYTYEQYF. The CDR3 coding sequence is TGTGCCAGCAGTTTATTGCCGGGCGCATACACCTACGAGCAGTACTTC.

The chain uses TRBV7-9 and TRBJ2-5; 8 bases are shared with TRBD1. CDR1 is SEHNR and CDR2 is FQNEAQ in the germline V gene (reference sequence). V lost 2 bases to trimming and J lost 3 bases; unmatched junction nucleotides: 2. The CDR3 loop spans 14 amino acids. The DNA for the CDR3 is TGTGCCAGCAGCTTAACACAGGGGGAAGAGACCCAGTACTTC. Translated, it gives CASSLTQGEETQYF.

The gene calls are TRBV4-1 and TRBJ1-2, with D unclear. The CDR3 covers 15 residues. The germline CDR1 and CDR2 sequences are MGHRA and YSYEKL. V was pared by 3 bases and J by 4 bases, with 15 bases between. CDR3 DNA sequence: TGCGCCAGCAGCCATCTCCCGGGAACCTTCTATGGCTACACCTTC. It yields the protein CASSHLPGTFYGYTF.

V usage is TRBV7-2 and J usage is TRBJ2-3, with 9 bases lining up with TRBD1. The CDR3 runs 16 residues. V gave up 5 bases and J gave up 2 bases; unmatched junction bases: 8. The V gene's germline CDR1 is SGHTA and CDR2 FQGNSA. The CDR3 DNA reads TGTGCCAGCAGCACCACCGGGACAGGGAACACAGATACGCAGTATTTT. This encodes CASSTTGTGNTDTQYF.

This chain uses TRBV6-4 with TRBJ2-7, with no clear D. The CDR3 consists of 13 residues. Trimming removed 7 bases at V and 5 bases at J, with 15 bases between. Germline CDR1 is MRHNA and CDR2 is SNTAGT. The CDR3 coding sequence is TGTGCCAGCATTAAGAAGGGTTACAACGAGCAGTACTTC. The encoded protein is CASIKKGYNEQYF.

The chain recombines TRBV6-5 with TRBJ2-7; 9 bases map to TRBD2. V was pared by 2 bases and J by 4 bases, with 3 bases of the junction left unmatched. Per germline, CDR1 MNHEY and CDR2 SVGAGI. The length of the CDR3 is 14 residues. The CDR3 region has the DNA TGTGCCAGCAGTTACCGGAGCGGGGGGTACGAGCAGTACTTC. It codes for CASSYRSGGYEQYF.

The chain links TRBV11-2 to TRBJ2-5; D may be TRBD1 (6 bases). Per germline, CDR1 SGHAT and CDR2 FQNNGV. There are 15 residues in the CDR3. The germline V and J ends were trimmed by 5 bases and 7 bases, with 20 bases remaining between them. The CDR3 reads CASSVFDRPEGTQYF. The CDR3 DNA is TGTGCCAGCAGCGTTTTCGACAGGCCCGAGGGGACCCAGTACTTC.

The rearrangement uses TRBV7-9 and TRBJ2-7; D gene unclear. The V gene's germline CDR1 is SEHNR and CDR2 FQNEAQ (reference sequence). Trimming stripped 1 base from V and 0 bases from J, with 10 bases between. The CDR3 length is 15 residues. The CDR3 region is CASSLVTLNSYEQYF. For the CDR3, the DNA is TGTGCCAGCAGCTTAGTGACTCTTAACTCCTACGAGCAGTACTTC.

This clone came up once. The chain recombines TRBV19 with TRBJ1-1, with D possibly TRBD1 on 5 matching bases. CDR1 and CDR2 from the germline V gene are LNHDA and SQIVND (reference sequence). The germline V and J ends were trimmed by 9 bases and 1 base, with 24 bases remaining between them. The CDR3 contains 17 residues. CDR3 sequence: CASLARWTNIENTEAFF. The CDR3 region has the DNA TGTGCCAGCCTTGCCCGATGGACAAATATCGAGAACACTGAAGCTTTCTTT.

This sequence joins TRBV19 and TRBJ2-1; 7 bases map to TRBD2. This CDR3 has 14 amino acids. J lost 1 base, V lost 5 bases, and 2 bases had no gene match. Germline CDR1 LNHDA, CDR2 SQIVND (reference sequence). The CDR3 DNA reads TGTGCCAGTAGTCCCGGGGGGTCCTACAATGAGCAGTTCTTC. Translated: CASSPGGSYNEQFF.

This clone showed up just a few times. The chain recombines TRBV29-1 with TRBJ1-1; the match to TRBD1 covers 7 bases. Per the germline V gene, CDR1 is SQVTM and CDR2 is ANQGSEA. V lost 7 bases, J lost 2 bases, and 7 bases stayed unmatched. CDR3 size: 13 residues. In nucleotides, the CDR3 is TGCAGCGCTCCCTGGGACAGCAACACTGAAGCTTTCTTT. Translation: CSAPWDSNTEAFF.

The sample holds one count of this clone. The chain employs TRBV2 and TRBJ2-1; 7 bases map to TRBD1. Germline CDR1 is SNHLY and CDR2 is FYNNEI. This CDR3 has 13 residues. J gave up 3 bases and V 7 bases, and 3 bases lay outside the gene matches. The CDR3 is CASTRQGYNEQFF. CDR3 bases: TGTGCCAGCACGCGACAGGGCTACAATGAGCAGTTCTTC.

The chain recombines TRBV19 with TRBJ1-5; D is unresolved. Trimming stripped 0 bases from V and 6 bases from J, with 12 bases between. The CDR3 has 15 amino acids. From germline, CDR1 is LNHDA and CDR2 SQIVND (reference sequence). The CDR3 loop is CASSIDLGLSQPQHF. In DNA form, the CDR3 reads TGTGCCAGTAGTATAGATCTGGGGTTGAGTCAGCCCCAGCATTTT.

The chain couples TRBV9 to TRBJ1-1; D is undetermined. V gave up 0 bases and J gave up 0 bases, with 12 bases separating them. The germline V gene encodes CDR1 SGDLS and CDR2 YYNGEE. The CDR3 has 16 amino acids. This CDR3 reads CASSVERRHMNTEAFF. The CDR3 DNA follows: TGTGCCAGCAGCGTAGAACGGCGGCACATGAACACTGAAGCTTTCTTT.

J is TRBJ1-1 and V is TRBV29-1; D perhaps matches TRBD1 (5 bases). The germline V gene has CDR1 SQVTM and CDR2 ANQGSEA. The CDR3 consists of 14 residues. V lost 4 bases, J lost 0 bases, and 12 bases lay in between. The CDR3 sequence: CSVVQGPMNTEAFF. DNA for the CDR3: TGCAGCGTTGTGCAGGGACCTATGAACACTGAAGCTTTCTTT.

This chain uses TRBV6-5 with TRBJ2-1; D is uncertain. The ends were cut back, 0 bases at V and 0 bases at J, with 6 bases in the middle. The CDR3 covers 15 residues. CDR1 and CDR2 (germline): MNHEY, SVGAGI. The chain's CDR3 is CASSYSADSYNEQFF. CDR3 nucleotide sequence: TGTGCCAGCAGTTACTCGGCGGACTCCTACAATGAGCAGTTCTTC.

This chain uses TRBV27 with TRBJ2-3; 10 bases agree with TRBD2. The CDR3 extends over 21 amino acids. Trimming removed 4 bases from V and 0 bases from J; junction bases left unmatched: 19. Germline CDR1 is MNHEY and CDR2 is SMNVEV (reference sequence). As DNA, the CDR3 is TGTGCCAGCAGTTCCGTCTCAAGCGGGAGGGCGCCTTGGTATAGCACAGATACGCAGTATTTT. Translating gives CASSSVSSGRAPWYSTDTQYF.

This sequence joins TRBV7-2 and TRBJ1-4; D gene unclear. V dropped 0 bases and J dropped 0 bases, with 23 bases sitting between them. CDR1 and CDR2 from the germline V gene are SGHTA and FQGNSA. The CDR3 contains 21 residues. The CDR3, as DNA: TGTGCCAGCAGCTTAGCGGCGGGCCCTAGGAAGTTTTTAGCAACTAATGAAAAACTGTTTTTT. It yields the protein CASSLAAGPRKFLATNEKLFF.

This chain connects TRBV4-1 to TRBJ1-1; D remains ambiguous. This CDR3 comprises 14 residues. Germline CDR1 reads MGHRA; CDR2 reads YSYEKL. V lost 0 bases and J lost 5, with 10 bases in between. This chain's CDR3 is CASSQERRGTEAFF. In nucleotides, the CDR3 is TGCGCCAGCAGCCAAGAAAGGCGGGGAACTGAAGCTTTCTTT.

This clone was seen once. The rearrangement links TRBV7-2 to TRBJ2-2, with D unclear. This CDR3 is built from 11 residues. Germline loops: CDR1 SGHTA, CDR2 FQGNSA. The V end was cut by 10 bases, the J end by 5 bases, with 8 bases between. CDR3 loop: CAIPGTGELFF. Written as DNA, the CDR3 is TGTGCCATCCCCGGGACCGGGGAGCTGTTTTTT.

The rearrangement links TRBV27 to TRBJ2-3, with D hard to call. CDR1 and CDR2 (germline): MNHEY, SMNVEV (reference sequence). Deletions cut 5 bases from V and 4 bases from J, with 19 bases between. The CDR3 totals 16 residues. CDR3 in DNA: TGTGCCAGCAGTGTGGAGTCCCCCCCGAGCGCAGATACGCAGTATTTT. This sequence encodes CASSVESPPSADTQYF.

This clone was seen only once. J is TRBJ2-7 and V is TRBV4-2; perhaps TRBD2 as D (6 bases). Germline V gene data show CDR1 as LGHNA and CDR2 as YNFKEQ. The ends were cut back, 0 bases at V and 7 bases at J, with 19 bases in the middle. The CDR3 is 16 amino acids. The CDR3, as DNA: TGTGCCAGCAGCCAAGATCAAGGCGACGGTGCGGGGGAGCAGTACTTC. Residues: CASSQDQGDGAGEQYF.